The clone carrying this TCR beta chain was counted many times. Library preparation (for TCRbeta) was performed with unique molecular identifiers. One entry per CDR3 protein, called by TCRdb with MiXCR from the PCR reads. The data contain some 220,000 distinct CDR3 sequences, 11% of them seen just once; the ten biggest clones take up 28%. The record originates from a study of T-cell reconstitution after alpha-beta-depleted transplantation in children. The trim removed 5 bases at V and 0 bases at J, leaving 3 bases unmatched. Germline V lookup: CDR1 SGHTA, CDR2 FQGNSA. The CDR3 sequence is 15 residues long.

This TCR was sampled from a child under two years old with acute myeloid leukemia, due to receive a stem cell transplant. V and J are TRBV7-2 and TRBJ2-2, with TRBD2 matching over 7 bases. Specimen: PBMCs, collected before TCRalphabeta/CD19-depleted stem cell transplant. This CDR3 is CASSRGLANTGELFF. As DNA, the CDR3 is TGTGCCAGCAGCCGAGGACTAGCGAACACCGGGGAGCTGTTTTTT.